This is a list of T cell receptor beta chains from one sample in a study of T cell repertoires in cytomegalovirus infection. Via MiXCR, TCRdb re-called the reads, giving one row per CDR3 protein. The sample carries some 300,000 distinct CDR3 sequences, about a tenth recorded once. Sequencing was performed on PBMCs. Receptors originate from a human donor in good health (CMV status not recorded). Some clones in this sample may be carry-over from other donors' samples. Each CDR3 is given with its conserved first and last residue. Fields, in order: V gene, clone size, J gene, D gene, CDR3 DNA, CDR3 protein. The D gene is left open where the match is weak. Some rows have no size entry. The others give once, few or many, or a class for an expanded clone.

TRBV4-3	many	TRBJ1-6	NA	TGCGCCAGCAGCCAAGATTCCGAAGGGTTTAATTCACCCCTCCACTTT	CASSQDSEGFNSPLHF
TRBV19	NA	TRBJ1-5	NA	TGTGCCAGTAGTATTCTAGGGAACAGGGATCAGCCCCAGCATTTT	CASSILGNRDQPQHF
TRBV2	many	TRBJ2-5	NA	TGTGCCAGCAGGAGGGTCCAAGAGACCCAGTACTTC	CASRRVQETQYF
TRBV28	many	TRBJ2-6	TRBD2	TGTGCCAGCGGAGCGGGGGGACCCTTTGGGGCCAACGTCCTGACTTTC	CASGAGGPFGANVLTF
TRBV2	many	TRBJ2-1	TRBD2	TGTGCCAGCAGTGCCGGACTAGCGGGGATCTACAATGAGCAGTTCTTC	CASSAGLAGIYNEQFF
TRBV7-9	many	TRBJ1-2	NA	TGTGCCAGCAGTCCTGGGGGGACACCCTATGGCTACACCTTC	CASSPGGTPYGYTF
TRBV7-9	many	TRBJ1-2	TRBD1	TGTGCCACCGGGACAGGGGCAGACGGCTACACCTTC	CATGTGADGYTF
TRBV20-1	many	TRBJ2-7	NA	TGCAGTGCCGCAAGGGTGTCTTACGAGCAGTACTTC	CSAARVSYEQYF
TRBV20-1	many	TRBJ1-6	NA	TGCAGTGCTAGAGATATGATAAGGGGCTCTAATTCACCCCTCCACTTT	CSARDMIRGSNSPLHF
TRBV7-3	many	TRBJ1-2	NA	TGTGCCAGCAGCTTAACCCCTCCGAACAGGGTTTACTATGGCTACACCTTC	CASSLTPPNRVYYGYTF
TRBV20-1	NA	TRBJ1-6	NA	TGCAGTGCTAAATCAGGGGAGGCCTATAATTCACCCCTCCACTTT	CSAKSGEAYNSPLHF
TRBV5-6	many	TRBJ2-1	NA	TGTGCCAGCAGCTGGACCCCCTTCGAGCAGTTCTTC	CASSWTPFEQFF
TRBV7-2	many	TRBJ1-1	TRBD1	TGTGCCAGCAGCGCGGGACAGGGTATGAACACTGAAGCTTTCTTT	CASSAGQGMNTEAFF
TRBV20-1	NA	TRBJ1-2	NA	TGCAGTGCGCGGGGGACCGACTATGGCTACACCTTC	CSARGTDYGYTF
TRBV15	many	TRBJ1-4	NA	TGTGCCACCAACAGAGCTAATGAAAAACTGTTTTTT	CATNRANEKLFF
TRBV5-4	many	TRBJ2-1	TRBD2	TGTGCCAGCAGCTTGGGGTTAGTAGCGGGGACTTACAATGAGCAGTTCTTC	CASSLGLVAGTYNEQFF
TRBV2	NA	TRBJ1-4	NA	TGTGCCAGCGGACGCGGACGGTCAACTAATGAAAAACTGTTTTTT	CASGRGRSTNEKLFF
TRBV5-5	many	TRBJ1-5	NA	TGTGCCAGCAGCTTGGCTGACGGTAATCAGCCCCAGCATTTT	CASSLADGNQPQHF
TRBV3-1	few	TRBJ1-1	NA	TGTGCCAGCAGCCGTATTTACGACATATCCCTGAGCCCTGAAGCTTTCTTT	CASSRIYDISLSPEAFF
TRBV12-3/TRBV12-4	many	TRBJ1-5	TRBD1	TGTGCCAGCAGTGGTGACAGGGCCCCCCAGCCCCAGCATTTT	CASSGDRAPQPQHF
TRBV7-3	many	TRBJ2-3	TRBD1	TGTGCCAGCAGACTGACAGGGGGCACAGATACGCAGTATTTT	CASRLTGGTDTQYF
TRBV6-2/TRBV6-3	few	TRBJ2-5	TRBD2	TGTGCCAGCAGTTATCTGGGGGGGGTGGAAGAGACCCAGTACTTC	CASSYLGGVEETQYF
TRBV7-9	NA	TRBJ2-1	TRBD2	TGTGCCAGCATCATGAGCGGGGGGTATTTCAATGAGCAGTTCTTC	CASIMSGGYFNEQFF